A single sample is the source of the 25 T cell receptor beta chains below, sequenced in a study of siplizumab effects on memory and regulatory T cells. Libraries were prepared by immunoSEQ multiplex PCR; TCRdb keeps only in-frame clonotypes and omits some of them. The data hold fewer than 80,000 clones, with 85% to 95% observed a single time. The specimen sequenced was CD8+ T cells sorted from blood. The receptors here all came from a human donor in good health.

V is TRBV28 and J is TRBJ2-2; D unresolved. The CDR3 extends over 13 amino acids. Per the germline V gene, CDR1 is MDHEN and CDR2 is SYDVKM. V lost 3 bases, J lost 5 bases, and 7 bases lay in between. CDR3 sequence: CASSFRYTGELFF. CDR3 nucleotide sequence: TGTGCCAGCAGTTTTCGATATACCGGGGAGCTGTTTTTT.

In nucleotides, the CDR3 is TGTGCCAGCAGCGCGGGGACAGGGTATGGCTACACCTTC. Protein: CASSAGTGYGYTF. The V call is TRBV5-6, the J call TRBJ1-2, with 9 bases fitting TRBD1. V shed 4 bases and J 5 bases; nucleotides not matched to a gene: 3. This CDR3 region has 13 residues. Germline V CDR1 and CDR2: SGHDT, YYEEEE. The full variable domain, in which reference TRBV5-6 and TRBJ1-2 provide the parts outside the CDR3, is DAGVTQSPTHLIKTRGQQVTLRCSPKSGHDTVSWYQQALGQGPQFIFQYYEEEERQRGNFPDRFSGHQFPNYSSELNVNALLLGDSALYLCASSAGTGYGYTFGSGTRLTVV.

Worth noting for this clone: This same CDR3 is encoded by further DNA sequences in the sample. The rearrangement links TRBV9 to TRBJ2-3; D call uncertain. The CDR3 length is 13 residues. Per germline, CDR1 SGDLS and CDR2 YYNGEE. Trimming shortened V by 0 bases and J by 1 base, and 3 bases separated the two germline ends. Here the CDR3 reads CASSVEGTDTQYF. CDR3 DNA sequence: TGTGCCAGCAGCGTAGAGGGCACAGATACGCAGTATTTT.

The V gene is TRBV5-4, the J gene TRBJ2-7; D unresolved. Germline CDR1 and CDR2: SGHNT and YYREEE (reference sequence). The CDR3 spans 14 residues. V was trimmed by 7 bases and J by 1 base, leaving 15 bases between them. CDR3 residues: CASALKGASYEQYF. CDR3 in DNA: TGTGCCAGCGCCTTAAAGGGTGCATCCTACGAGCAGTACTTC.

The chain is built from TRBV7-9 and TRBJ1-5; D is undetermined. This CDR3 region has 12 residues. V lost 5 bases, J lost 5 bases, and 7 bases lay in between. Per germline, CDR1 SEHNR and CDR2 FQNEAQ (reference sequence). CDR3: CASSLLDQPQHF. The CDR3 region has the DNA TGTGCCAGCAGCCTGCTAGATCAGCCCCAGCATTTT. Full variable domain (remainder filled in from reference TRBV7-9 and TRBJ1-5): DTGVSQNPRHKITKRGQNVTFRCDPISEHNRLYWYRQTLGQGPEFLTYFQNEAQLEKSRLLSDRFSAERPKGSFSTLEIQRTEQGDSAMYLCASSLLDQPQHFGDGTRLSIL.

This clone was detected only once. This sequence joins TRBV5-1 and TRBJ2-1; D gene unclear. There are 13 residues in the CDR3. Germline V gene sequence: CDR1 SGHRS, CDR2 YFSETQ. The V and J ends lost 0 bases and 4 bases respectively, with 5 bases between them. DNA of the CDR3: TGCGCCAGCAGCTTGGGGGGTTACAATGAGCAGTTCTTC. It yields the protein CASSLGGYNEQFF. Full variable domain (outside the CDR3, taken from reference TRBV5-1 and TRBJ2-1): KAGVTQTPRYLIKTRGQQVTLSCSPISGHRSVSWYQQTPGQGLQFLFEYFSETQRNKGNFPGRFSGRQFSNSRSEMNVSTLELGDSALYLCASSLGGYNEQFFGPGTRLTVL.

This clone showed up just once. The chain joins TRBV4-3 to TRBJ1-1; D possibly corresponds to TRBD1 (5 bases). This CDR3 spans 15 amino acids. Germline V gene lookup returns CDR1 LGHNA and CDR2 YSLEER. The germline V and J ends were trimmed by 1 base and 3 bases, with 12 bases remaining between them. As DNA, the CDR3 is TGCGCCAGCAGCCAAGCAGGGATATCGGACACTGAAGCTTTCTTT. This gives the protein CASSQAGISDTEAFF.

This chain uses TRBV9 with TRBJ2-7; tentative D call: TRBD1 (6 bases). The CDR3 loop spans 12 amino acids. The V gene's germline CDR1 is SGDLS and CDR2 YYNGEE. Trimming cost V 3 bases and J 5 bases, with 9 bases left between them. The CDR3 reads CASSDQGNEQYF. The CDR3 DNA reads TGTGCCAGCAGCGACCAGGGGAACGAGCAGTACTTC.

V usage is TRBV10-3 and J usage is TRBJ2-3; tentative D call: TRBD1 (7 bases). The germline CDR1 and CDR2 sequences are ENHRY and SYGVKD. The CDR3 runs 16 residues. Trimming removed 3 bases from V and 2 bases from J, with 15 bases in between. The CDR3: CAISESQGGNTDTQYF. The CDR3, as DNA: TGTGCCATCAGTGAAAGCCAGGGGGGAAACACAGATACGCAGTATTTT.

The CDR3 DNA is TGTGCCAGCAGTTCTCCCAGGGTGTCTGGGGCCAACGTCCTGACTTTC. This translates into CASSSPRVSGANVLTF. The chain recombines TRBV27 with TRBJ2-6; D may be TRBD1 (5 bases). Trimming removed 4 bases at V and 1 base at J, with 11 bases between. Germline V lookup: CDR1 MNHEY, CDR2 SMNVEV (reference sequence). The CDR3 length is 16 residues.

This rearrangement joins TRBV5-1 to TRBJ2-5; 11 nucleotides align to TRBD2. This CDR3 contains 15 residues. CDR1 and CDR2 from the germline V gene are SGHRS and YFSETQ. V was pared by 4 bases and J by 4 bases, with 6 bases of the junction left unmatched. The CDR3 loop is CASSPTSGEGETQYF. The CDR3 DNA is TGCGCCAGCAGCCCGACTAGCGGGGAAGGAGAGACCCAGTACTTC.

This clone appeared a few times. The rearrangement uses TRBV4-2 and TRBJ2-7; maybe TRBD1 (6 bases). The CDR3 is 12 residues long. Looked up from germline, CDR1 is LGHNA and CDR2 is YNFKEQ. Deletions cut 8 bases from V and 1 base from J, with 9 bases between. The CDR3 nucleotides are TGTGCCAGCCTGGACAGTTCCTACGAGCAGTACTTC. As protein: CASLDSSYEQYF.

This clone was seen once. The chain links TRBV6-5 to TRBJ2-7, with 7 bases aligning to TRBD2. Germline CDR1 and CDR2: MNHEY and SVGAGI. The CDR3 has 15 amino acids. With V trimmed by 11 bases and J by 6 bases, 19 bases remained unmatched. As DNA, the CDR3 is TGTGCCTCCGGGGCAGTTGGGGGGGTCCCGGGCGAGCAGTACTTC. Protein: CASGAVGGVPGEQYF.

As regards this clone: The germline gene is not matched at one end of the junction; a read error may be the cause. J is TRBJ2-5 and V is TRBV5-1, with D perhaps matching TRBD2 (5 bases). Germline values: CDR1 SGHRS, CDR2 YFSETQ. This CDR3 has 13 residues. CDR3 DNA: TGCGCCAGCAGCTCAGGACTGGAAGATACCCAGTACTTC. Amino acid sequence: CASSSGLEDTQYF.

The V and J genes are TRBV7-6 and TRBJ1-1, with 7 bases identical to TRBD1. V was clipped by 1 base and J by 0 bases; unmatched bases: 5. Germline loops: CDR1 SGHVS, CDR2 FNYEAQ. The CDR3 covers 16 residues. The CDR3 DNA reads TGTGCCAGCAGCTTAGAGTCAGGGGGTCTGAACACTGAAGCTTTCTTT. Protein sequence: CASSLESGGLNTEAFF.

V is TRBV7-9 and J is TRBJ2-3, with 9 bases that match TRBD2. Germline values: CDR1 SEHNR, CDR2 FQNEAQ (reference sequence). This CDR3 has 16 residues. Unmatched junction bases numbered 7, after V lost 4 bases and J lost 2 bases. The CDR3 region has the DNA TGTGCCAGCAGCTCGGAATTAGCGGGGGACACAGATACGCAGTATTTT. Translation gives CASSSELAGDTDTQYF.

The chain combines TRBV5-5 with TRBJ1-5; D remains ambiguous. Germline V gives CDR1 SGHKS, CDR2 YYEKEE (reference sequence). The ends were cut back, 0 bases at V and 14 bases at J, with 15 bases in the middle. This CDR3 contains 13 residues. The CDR3 bases are TGTGCCAGCAGCTTGGGGACGGAGTCCCCTAAGCATTTT. Its translation is CASSLGTESPKHF. Full variable domain (outside the CDR3, taken from reference TRBV5-5 and TRBJ1-5): DAGVTQSPTHLIKTRGQQVTLRCSPISGHKSVSWYQQVLGQGPQFIFQYYEKEERGRGNFPDRFSARQFPNYSSELNVNALLLGDSALYLCASSLGTESPKHFGDGTRLSIL.

This clone was seen a single time. The chain combines TRBV6-5 with TRBJ1-6; maybe TRBD1 (5 bases). Germline V gene sequence: CDR1 MNHEY, CDR2 SVGAGI. V lost 7 bases to trimming and J lost 7 bases, with 11 bases between them. The CDR3 loop spans 13 amino acids. The CDR3 loop reads CASTKGINSPLHF. The CDR3 nucleotides read TGTGCCAGCACCAAGGGGATAAATTCACCCCTCCACTTT.

The chain combines TRBV6-5 with TRBJ2-3; no firm D call. Germline CDR1 is MNHEY and CDR2 is SVGAGI. The CDR3 is made up of 14 amino acids. V lost 5 bases to trimming and J lost 6 bases, with 15 bases between them. CDR3 in DNA: TGTGCCAGCAGTGGGTCTGACCGCCCCGATACGCAGTATTTT. This translates into CASSGSDRPDTQYF.

This clone came up once. The CDR3 is CASSEVAGELETQYF. The CDR3 DNA follows: TGTGCCAGCAGTGAAGTAGCGGGGGAGTTAGAGACCCAGTACTTC. This chain joins TRBV5-4 and TRBJ2-5, with 9 bases identical to TRBD2. This CDR3 contains 15 residues. Trimming at V came to 5 bases and at J to 4 bases, leaving 9 bases not matched to a gene. Per the germline V gene, CDR1 is SGHNT and CDR2 is YYREEE (reference sequence).

As DNA, the CDR3 is TGTGCCAGCAGCGCTATAGCGGCCCCCTACAATGAGCAGTTCTTC. It is translated as CASSAIAAPYNEQFF. The chain links TRBV9 to TRBJ2-1; tentatively, D is TRBD2 (6 bases). Trimming took off 3 bases at V and 2 bases at J, with 12 bases between the two ends. The V gene's germline CDR1 is SGDLS and CDR2 YYNGEE. This CDR3 spans 15 amino acids.

The gene calls are TRBV7-6 and TRBJ2-1, with 11 positions matching TRBD2. This CDR3 spans 16 amino acids. With V trimmed by 2 bases and J by 6 bases, 6 bases remained unmatched. Germline V gene lookup returns CDR1 SGHVS and CDR2 FNYEAQ. Here the CDR3 reads CASSLSVAGGANEQFF. CDR3 DNA sequence: TGTGCCAGCAGCTTAAGTGTAGCGGGGGGGGCCAATGAGCAGTTCTTC.

The chain carries TRBV11-2 and TRBJ1-1; no definite D call. Deletions cut 4 bases from V and 5 bases from J, with 23 bases between. Germline CDR1 reads SGHAT; CDR2 reads FQNNGV. The CDR3 totals 17 residues. The DNA for the CDR3 is TGTGCCAGCAGCTCAATTGCGCATGAGGGCGCGTGGACTGAAGCTTTCTTT. Its translation: CASSSIAHEGAWTEAFF.

The V call is TRBV9, the J call TRBJ2-7, with D possibly TRBD2 on 7 matching bases. Germline CDR1 SGDLS, CDR2 YYNGEE. The V end was cut by 4 bases, the J end by 0 bases, with 20 bases between. The CDR3 has 17 amino acids. The CDR3: CASSPGDGGQLSYEQYF. The DNA of the CDR3 is TGTGCCAGCAGCCCGGGTGACGGGGGGCAACTCTCCTACGAGCAGTACTTC.

The chain has TRBV9 and TRBJ2-3, with no clear D. V gave up 0 bases and J gave up 2 bases, with 10 bases separating them. The CDR3 extends over 15 amino acids. CDR1 is SGDLS and CDR2 is YYNGEE in the germline V gene. The CDR3 loop is CASSVGTVATDTQYF. The CDR3 region has the DNA TGTGCCAGCAGCGTAGGGACGGTTGCCACAGATACGCAGTATTTT. The variable domain in full, with the rest retrieved from reference TRBV9 and TRBJ2-3, is DSGVTQTPKHLITATGQRVTLRCSPRSGDLSVYWYQQSLDQGLQFLIQYYNGEERAKGNILERFSAQQFPDLHSELNLSSLELGDSALYFCASSVGTVATDTQYFGPGTRLTVL.